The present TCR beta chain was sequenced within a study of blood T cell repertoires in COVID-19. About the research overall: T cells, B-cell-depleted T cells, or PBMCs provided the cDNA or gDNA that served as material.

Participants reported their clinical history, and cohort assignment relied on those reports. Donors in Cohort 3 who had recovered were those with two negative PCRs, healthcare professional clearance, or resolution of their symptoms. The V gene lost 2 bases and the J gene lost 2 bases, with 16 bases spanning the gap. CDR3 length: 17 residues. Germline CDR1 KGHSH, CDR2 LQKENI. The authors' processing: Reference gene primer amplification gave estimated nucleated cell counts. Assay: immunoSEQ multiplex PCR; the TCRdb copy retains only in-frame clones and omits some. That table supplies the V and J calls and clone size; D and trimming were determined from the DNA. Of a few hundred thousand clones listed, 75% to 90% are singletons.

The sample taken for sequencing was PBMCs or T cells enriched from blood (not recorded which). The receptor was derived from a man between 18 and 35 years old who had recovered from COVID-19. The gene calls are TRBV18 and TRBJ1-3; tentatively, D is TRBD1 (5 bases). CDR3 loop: CASSPSLVQATGNTIYF. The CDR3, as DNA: TGTGCCAGCTCACCATCATTGGTACAGGCTACTGGAAACACCATATATTTT.